One sample yielded the 27 T cell receptor beta chains listed below, sequenced in a study of radiotherapy plus CTLA-4 blockade in lung cancer. Here immunoSEQ multiplex PCR was the method, and the copy in TCRdb shows in-frame clones only, minus some. Among about 32,000 clones listed, under 85% were seen once. This material consisted of peripheral blood, taken from a patient treated with radiotherapy plus ipilimumab. The receptors stem from a human donor with non-small cell lung cancer that progressed on radiotherapy plus ipilimumab.

This clone was found a few times. The chain recombines TRBV19 with TRBJ2-1; D is tentatively TRBD1 or TRBD2 (5 bases each). The CDR3 length is 15 residues. The germline CDR1 and CDR2 sequences are LNHDA and SQIVND (reference sequence). Trimming removed 3 bases from V and 4 bases from J, with 13 bases in between. In DNA, the CDR3 is TGTGCCAGTAGTATGGTGGGGGTACGTTACAATGAGCAGTTCTTC. It encodes CASSMVGVRYNEQFF.

The rearrangement links TRBV2 to TRBJ1-2, with TRBD1 identical over 7 bases. Trimming took 4 bases from V and 6 from J; bases not matched to a gene: 5. This CDR3 region has 13 residues. Germline-derived CDR1 and CDR2 are SNHLY and FYNNEI. Written as DNA, the CDR3 is TGTGCCAGCAGTGCGACAGGGTATAATGGCTACACCTTC. Protein product: CASSATGYNGYTF.

The J gene is TRBJ1-5, the V gene TRBV4-1; D perhaps matches TRBD1 (5 bases). The CDR3 extends over 16 amino acids. Trimming pared 1 base from V and 6 bases from J, leaving 16 bases between. In germline, CDR1 is MGHRA, CDR2 YSYEKL. The CDR3: CASSQVRAGLSQPQHF. For the CDR3, the DNA is TGCGCCAGCAGCCAAGTGAGGGCAGGGTTGAGTCAGCCCCAGCATTTT.

V and J are TRBV6-6 and TRBJ2-7; the D is unclear. Germline V gene sequence: CDR1 MNHNY, CDR2 SVGAGI (reference sequence). V shed 0 bases and J shed 6 bases, with 12 bases lying between them. There are 14 residues in the CDR3. CDR3: CASSYSPVSFEQYF. Here the CDR3 DNA reads TGTGCCAGCAGTTACTCACCGGTTTCGTTCGAGCAGTACTTC.

The rearrangement links TRBV2 to TRBJ1-2; tentative D call: TRBD1 (6 bases). The CDR3 loop spans 14 amino acids. Trimming stripped 0 bases from V and 8 bases from J, with 13 bases between. Germline V lookup: CDR1 SNHLY, CDR2 FYNNEI. The CDR3: CASSEARQGIGYTF. In DNA, the CDR3 is TGTGCCAGCAGTGAAGCGAGGCAGGGGATAGGCTACACCTTC.

The rearrangement joins TRBV28 to TRBJ2-7; tentatively, D is TRBD1 or TRBD2 (5 bases each). The germline CDR1 and CDR2 sequences are MDHEN and SYDVKM. The CDR3 has 14 residues. Deletions cut 5 bases from V and 2 bases from J, with 13 bases between. CDR3 region: CASSNRDVPYEQYF. The CDR3 bases are TGTGCCAGCAGTAACCGGGACGTTCCCTACGAGCAGTACTTC.

This clone has just one count. This chain uses TRBV23-1 with TRBJ1-1; D perhaps matches TRBD1 (5 bases). TRBV23-1 is reported as an ORF; its role is uncertain. The CDR3 has 15 residues. Between the trimmed V and J ends, which lost 2 bases and 5 bases, there was a span of 15 bases. CDR3 coding DNA: TGCGCCAGCAGTCAACAAGGCCCAGGGCGAACTGAAGCTTTCTTT. It translates to CASSQQGPGRTEAFF.

The gene calls are TRBV5-1 and TRBJ2-5, with 11 bases identical to TRBD2. The V segment lost 3 bases and the J segment 10 bases; nucleotides outside the gene matches: 8. The length of the CDR3 is 14 residues. The germline V gene has CDR1 SGHRS and CDR2 YFSETQ. The CDR3 loop is CASSSGTSGTVQYF. The CDR3 nucleotides are TGCGCCAGCAGCTCTGGGACTAGCGGTACGGTCCAGTACTTC.

V usage is TRBV11-3 and J usage is TRBJ2-2; D is unresolved. V was trimmed by 5 bases and J by 5 bases, leaving 15 bases between them. There are 15 residues in the CDR3. The germline V gene has CDR1 SGHNT and CDR2 YENEEA. The CDR3 here is CASSPPGLGTGELFF. The CDR3 DNA reads TGTGCCAGCAGCCCACCGGGTTTGGGGACCGGGGAGCTGTTTTTT.

This clone appeared a single time. The genes are TRBV9 and TRBJ1-2; 8 nucleotides match TRBD1. Losses at the gene ends were 3 bases for V and 8 bases for J; bases not matched to a gene: 15. Looked up from germline, CDR1 is SGDLS and CDR2 is YYNGEE. The CDR3 length is 16 residues. The CDR3 bases are TGTGCCAGCAGCGCTTTGACGACAGGGGCGGAGAAGGGCTACACCTTC. It encodes CASSALTTGAEKGYTF.

CDR3 sequence: CAWKHAGGIETQYF. The CDR3 bases are TGTGCCTGGAAACACGCGGGAGGGATAGAGACCCAGTACTTC. V usage is TRBV30 and J usage is TRBJ2-5; 9 bases fit TRBD2. The CDR3 covers 14 residues. Trimming removed 4 bases from V and 4 bases from J; junction bases left unmatched: 7. Germline V gene data show CDR1 as GTSNPN and CDR2 as SVGIG (reference sequence).

V usage is TRBV29-1 and J usage is TRBJ2-1; TRBD1 might be the D (6 bases). This CDR3 contains 15 residues. CDR1 is SQVTM, CDR2 ANQGSEA, per germline. Trimming took off 0 bases at V and 8 bases at J, with 17 bases between the two ends. The CDR3 loop reads CSVEDPRTETYEQFF. The CDR3 DNA reads TGCAGCGTTGAAGATCCTCGGACAGAGACGTATGAGCAGTTCTTC.

The chain is built from TRBV27 and TRBJ2-1, with 8 bases identical to TRBD2. The junction had 7 bases not matched to a gene; V was cut back by 6 bases and J by 0 bases. The CDR3 sequence is 16 residues long. Germline V gives CDR1 MNHEY, CDR2 SMNVEV (reference sequence). The CDR3: CASRLAVLPSYNEQFF. CDR3 bases: TGTGCCAGCAGACTAGCGGTCCTCCCCTCCTACAATGAGCAGTTCTTC.

This chain connects TRBV5-5 to TRBJ2-2; TRBD1 is a possible D gene (5 bases). CDR3 length: 17 amino acids. In germline, CDR1 is SGHKS, CDR2 YYEKEE (reference sequence). V gave up 4 bases and J gave up 3 bases, with 19 bases separating them. The CDR3 loop is CASSARWGLFDTGELFF. For the CDR3, the DNA is TGTGCCAGCAGCGCAAGATGGGGCCTATTCGACACCGGGGAGCTGTTTTTT.

The table lists this clone with a count of one. V usage is TRBV27 and J usage is TRBJ2-1, with TRBD1 identical over 10 bases. Trimming removed 1 base from V and 5 bases from J; junction bases left unmatched: 8. Germline V gives CDR1 MNHEY, CDR2 SMNVEV (reference sequence). The CDR3 is made up of 17 amino acids. The CDR3 reads CASSLWSGTGANNEQFF. The CDR3 nucleotides read TGTGCCAGCAGTTTATGGTCCGGGACAGGGGCGAACAATGAGCAGTTCTTC.

The V call is TRBV7-9, the J call TRBJ2-3; 11 nucleotides agree with TRBD2. The CDR3 covers 14 residues. CDR1 SEHNR and CDR2 FQNEAQ come from the germline V gene (reference sequence). The junction had 4 bases not matched to a gene; V was cut back by 5 bases and J by 6 bases. This CDR3 is CASSLTSGGDTQYF. In nucleotides, the CDR3 is TGTGCCAGCAGCCTCACTAGCGGGGGCGATACGCAGTATTTT.

This sequence joins TRBV23-1 and TRBJ2-7, with 9 bases matching TRBD1. TRBV23-1 is annotated as an ORF whose role is uncertain. The CDR3 has 18 residues. The V gene end was trimmed by 0 bases and the J gene end by 2 bases; junction bases not matched to a gene: 11. The CDR3 nucleotides read TGCGCCAGCAGTCAATCCCCGGGACAGGGATCTTGTCCCTACGAGCAGTACTTC. Translating gives CASSQSPGQGSCPYEQYF.

V is TRBV28 and J is TRBJ2-1; D is unresolved. This CDR3 has 15 amino acids. Germline V gene data show CDR1 as MDHEN and CDR2 as SYDVKM. V was shortened by 6 bases and J by 7 bases, with 19 bases between the two germline ends. The CDR3 sequence: CASRTPGLQSNEQFF. CDR3 DNA sequence: TGTGCCAGCAGGACACCCGGGCTCCAGTCGAATGAGCAGTTCTTC.

This sequence joins TRBV30 and TRBJ1-1; TRBD1 aligns across 9 bases. The CDR3 sequence is 13 residues long. Looked up from germline, CDR1 is GTSNPN and CDR2 is SVGIG (reference sequence). V lost 8 bases and J lost 5; bases outside the gene matches: 9. The CDR3 nucleotides are TGTGCCCTATACTGGACAGGGGATACTGAAGCTTTCTTT. The encoded protein is CALYWTGDTEAFF.

This chain uses TRBV28 with TRBJ1-1, with D uncertain. This CDR3 spans 11 amino acids. The V and J ends lost 6 bases and 3 bases respectively, with 5 bases between them. Germline-derived CDR1 and CDR2 are MDHEN and SYDVKM. CDR3 sequence: CASRRYTEAFF. The CDR3 region has the DNA TGTGCCAGCAGGAGGTACACTGAAGCTTTCTTT.

This chain uses TRBV7-9 with TRBJ1-1, with 7 positions matching TRBD1. CDR1 and CDR2 from the germline V gene are SEHNR and FQNEAQ (reference sequence). V shed 3 bases, J shed 7 bases, and the junction held 11 bases outside the gene matches. This CDR3 spans 15 amino acids. The CDR3 protein is CASSLGTGADDEAFF. The CDR3 DNA reads as TGTGCCAGCAGCTTGGGTACAGGGGCTGATGATGAAGCTTTCTTT. Looking up the rest from reference TRBV7-9 and TRBJ1-1 gives the full variable domain: DTGVSQNPRHKITKRGQNVTFRCDPISEHNRLYWYRQTLGQGPEFLTYFQNEAQLEKSRLLSDRFSAERPKGSFSTLEIQRTEQGDSAMYLCASSLGTGADDEAFFGQGTRLTVV.

The chain uses TRBV6-4 and TRBJ2-3, with TRBD2 matching over 9 bases. V lost 3 bases, J lost 4 bases, and 8 bases stayed unmatched. This CDR3 is built from 16 residues. Germline V gives CDR1 MRHNA, CDR2 SNTAGT. CDR3 nucleotide sequence: TGTGCCAGCAGTGAGGGTCGAGCGGGGGGTGCAGATACGCAGTATTTT. The encoded protein is CASSEGRAGGADTQYF.

The J gene is TRBJ2-5, the V gene TRBV11-2; tentatively, D is TRBD2 (6 bases). Trimming left V 0 bases short and J 4 bases short, with 9 bases between. CDR1 is SGHAT and CDR2 is FQNNGV in the germline V gene. This CDR3 region has 14 residues. The CDR3 spells CASSLEGGRETQYF. In nucleotides, the CDR3 is TGTGCCAGCAGCTTAGAGGGGGGTCGAGAGACCCAGTACTTC.

The genes are TRBV18 and TRBJ2-5; D is uncertain. Germline V gene sequence: CDR1 KGHSH, CDR2 LQKENI. This CDR3 is built from 15 residues. Trimming left V 1 base short and J 3 bases short, with 12 bases between. CDR3 DNA: TGTGCCAGCTCACCACGGCCGGATAGCAAAGAGACCCAGTACTTC. Its translation is CASSPRPDSKETQYF.

The chain is built from TRBV11-3 and TRBJ2-2; D not resolved. Trimming removed 1 base from V and 6 bases from J, with 9 bases in between. The CDR3 covers 14 residues. Germline CDR1 SGHNT, CDR2 YENEEA. The CDR3 is CASSLAPGSGELFF. The CDR3 nucleotides are TGTGCCAGCAGCTTAGCCCCTGGATCCGGGGAGCTGTTTTTT.

V is TRBV7-9 and J is TRBJ2-1; TRBD1 agrees at 8 bases. V shed 1 base, J shed 11 bases, and the junction held 7 bases outside the gene matches. The V gene's germline CDR1 is SEHNR and CDR2 FQNEAQ (reference sequence). This CDR3 is built from 14 residues. The CDR3 region is CASSLEGGQAQQFF. The CDR3 DNA reads as TGTGCCAGCAGCTTAGAGGGGGGACAGGCCCAGCAGTTCTTC.

A single count supports this clone. The genes are TRBV4-3 and TRBJ1-1; D gene ambiguous. The germline V and J ends were trimmed by 0 bases and 5 bases, with 10 bases remaining between them. This CDR3 contains 14 residues. Germline V gene data show CDR1 as LGHNA and CDR2 as YSLEER. The CDR3 here is CASSQDGMGTEAFF. CDR3 nucleotide sequence: TGCGCCAGCAGCCAAGATGGGATGGGAACTGAAGCTTTCTTT.